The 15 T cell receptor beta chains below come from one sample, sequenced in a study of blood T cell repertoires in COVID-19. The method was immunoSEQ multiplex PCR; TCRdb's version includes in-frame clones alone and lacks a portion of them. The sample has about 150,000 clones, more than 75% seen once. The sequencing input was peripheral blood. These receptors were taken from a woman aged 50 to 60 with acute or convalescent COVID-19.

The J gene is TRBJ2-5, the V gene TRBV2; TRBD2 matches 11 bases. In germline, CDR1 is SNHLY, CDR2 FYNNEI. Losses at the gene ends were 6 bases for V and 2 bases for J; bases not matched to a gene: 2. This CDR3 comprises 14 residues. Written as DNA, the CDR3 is TGTGCCAGCAGGGGACTAGCGGTGCAAGAGACCCAGTACTTC. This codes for CASRGLAVQETQYF.

As DNA, the CDR3 is TGTGCCAGCAGTTCCCCCCTGGGGAGGGTTATCTACAATGAGCAGTTCTTC. Protein: CASSSPLGRVIYNEQFF. The V call is TRBV27, the J call TRBJ2-1, with 7 bases that match TRBD2. The CDR3 has 17 residues. V lost 4 bases and J lost 3; bases outside the gene matches: 12. CDR1 is MNHEY, CDR2 SMNVEV, per germline (reference sequence).

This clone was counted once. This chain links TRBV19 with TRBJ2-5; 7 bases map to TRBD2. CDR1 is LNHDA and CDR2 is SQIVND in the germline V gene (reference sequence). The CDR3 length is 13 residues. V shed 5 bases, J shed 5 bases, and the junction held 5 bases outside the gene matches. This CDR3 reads CASSGGLSETQYF. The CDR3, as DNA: TGTGCCAGTAGTGGGGGACTATCGGAGACCCAGTACTTC.

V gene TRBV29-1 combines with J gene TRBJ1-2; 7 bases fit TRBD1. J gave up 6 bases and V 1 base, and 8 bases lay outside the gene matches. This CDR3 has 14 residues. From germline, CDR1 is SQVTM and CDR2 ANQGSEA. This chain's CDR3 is CSVEAGTVSHGYTF. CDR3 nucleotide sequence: TGCAGCGTTGAAGCAGGGACAGTAAGCCATGGCTACACCTTC.

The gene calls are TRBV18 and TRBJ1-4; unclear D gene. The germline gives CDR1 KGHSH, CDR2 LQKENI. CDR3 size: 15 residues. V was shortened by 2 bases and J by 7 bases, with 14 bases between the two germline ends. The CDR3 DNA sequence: TGTGCCAGCTCACCAGATGGGAGGGAAAGTGAAAAACTGTTTTTT. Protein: CASSPDGRESEKLFF.

The CDR3 sequence: CASSETGSYSNQPQHF. Here the CDR3 DNA reads TGTGCCAGCAGCGAAACAGGGAGTTATAGCAATCAGCCCCAGCATTTT. The chain joins TRBV4-2 to TRBJ1-5, with a weak D call TRBD1 (6 bases). The CDR3 extends over 16 amino acids. The germline V gene has CDR1 LGHNA and CDR2 YNFKEQ. The V end was cut by 5 bases, the J end by 0 bases, with 14 bases between.

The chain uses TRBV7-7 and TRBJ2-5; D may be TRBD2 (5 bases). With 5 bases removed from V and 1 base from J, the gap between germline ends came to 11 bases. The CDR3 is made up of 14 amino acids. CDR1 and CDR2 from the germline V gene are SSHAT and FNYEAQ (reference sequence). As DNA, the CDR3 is TGTGCCAGCAGCCCCCGCGCGGGCCAAGAGACCCAGTACTTC. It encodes CASSPRAGQETQYF.

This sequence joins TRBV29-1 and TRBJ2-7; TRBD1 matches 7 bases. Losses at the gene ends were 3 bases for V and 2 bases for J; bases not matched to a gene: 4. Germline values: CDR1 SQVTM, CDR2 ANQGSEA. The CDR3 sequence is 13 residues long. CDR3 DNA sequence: TGCAGCGTTGAGCGACAGGGTGCCTACGAGCAGTACTTC. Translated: CSVERQGAYEQYF.

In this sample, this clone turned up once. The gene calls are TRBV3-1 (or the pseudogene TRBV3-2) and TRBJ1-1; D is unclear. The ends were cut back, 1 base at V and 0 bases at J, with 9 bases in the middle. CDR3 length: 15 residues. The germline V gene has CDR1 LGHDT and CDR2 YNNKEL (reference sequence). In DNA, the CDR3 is TGTGCCAGCAGCCAAGTATCCAGGCTGAACACTGAAGCTTTCTTT. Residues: CASSQVSRLNTEAFF.

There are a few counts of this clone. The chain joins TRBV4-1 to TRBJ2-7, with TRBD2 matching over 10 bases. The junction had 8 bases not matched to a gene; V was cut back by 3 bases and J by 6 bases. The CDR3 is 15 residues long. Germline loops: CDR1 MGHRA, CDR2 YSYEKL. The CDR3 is CASSQEPGLATEQYF. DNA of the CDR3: TGCGCCAGCAGCCAGGAACCGGGACTAGCGACCGAGCAGTACTTC.

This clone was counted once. DNA for the CDR3: TGTGCCAGCGGTCACCCGGGACTAGCGGTATTCGAGCAGTACTTC. Protein sequence: CASGHPGLAVFEQYF. The rearrangement joins TRBV2 to TRBJ2-7; 11 bases are shared with TRBD2. The CDR3 has 15 amino acids. From germline, CDR1 is SNHLY and CDR2 FYNNEI. V lost 8 bases to trimming and J lost 6 bases; unmatched junction nucleotides: 12.

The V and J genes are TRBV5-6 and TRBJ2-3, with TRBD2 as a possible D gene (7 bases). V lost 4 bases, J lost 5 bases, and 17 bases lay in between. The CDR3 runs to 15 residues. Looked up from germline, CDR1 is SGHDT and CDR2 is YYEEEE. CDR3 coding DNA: TGTGCCAGCAGCCCGGGCTGGGGGGGCAGAGATACGCAGTATTTT. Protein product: CASSPGWGGRDTQYF.

The CDR3 DNA sequence: TGTGCCAGCAGCATACGACAGGGTCCAGATACGCAGTATTTT. This encodes CASSIRQGPDTQYF. The rearrangement uses TRBV6-5 and TRBJ2-3, with 7 bases that match TRBD1. V was clipped by 6 bases and J by 4 bases; unmatched bases: 7. CDR3 size: 14 residues. CDR1 is MNHEY, CDR2 SVGAGI, per germline.

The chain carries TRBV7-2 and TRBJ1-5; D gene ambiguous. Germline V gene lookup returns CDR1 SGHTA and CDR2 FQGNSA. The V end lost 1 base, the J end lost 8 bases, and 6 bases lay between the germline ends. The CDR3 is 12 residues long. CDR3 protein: CASSLEPEPQHF. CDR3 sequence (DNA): TGTGCCAGCAGCTTAGAGCCGGAGCCCCAGCATTTT.

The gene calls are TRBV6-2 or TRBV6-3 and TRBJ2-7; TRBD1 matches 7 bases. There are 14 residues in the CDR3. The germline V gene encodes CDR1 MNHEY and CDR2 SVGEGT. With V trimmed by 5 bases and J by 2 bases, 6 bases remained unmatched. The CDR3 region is CASSTGQAPYEQYF. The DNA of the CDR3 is TGTGCCAGCAGTACCGGACAGGCTCCCTACGAGCAGTACTTC.